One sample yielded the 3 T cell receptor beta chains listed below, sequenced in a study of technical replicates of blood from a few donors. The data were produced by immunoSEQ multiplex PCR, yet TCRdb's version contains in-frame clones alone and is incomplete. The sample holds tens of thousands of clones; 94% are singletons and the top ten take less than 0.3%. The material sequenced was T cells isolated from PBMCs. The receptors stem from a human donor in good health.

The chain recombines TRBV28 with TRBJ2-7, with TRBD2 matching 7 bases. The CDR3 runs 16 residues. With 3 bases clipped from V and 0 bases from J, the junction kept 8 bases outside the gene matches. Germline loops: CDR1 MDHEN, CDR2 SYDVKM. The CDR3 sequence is CASSFAASGVSYEQYF. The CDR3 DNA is TGTGCCAGCAGTTTCGCGGCTAGCGGAGTCTCCTACGAGCAGTACTTC.

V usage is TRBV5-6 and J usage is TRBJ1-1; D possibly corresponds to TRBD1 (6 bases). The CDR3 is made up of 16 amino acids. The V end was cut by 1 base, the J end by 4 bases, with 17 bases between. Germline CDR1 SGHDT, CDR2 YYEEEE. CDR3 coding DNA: TGTGCCAGCAGCTTGTCGTGGGACACCATACCCACTGAAGCTTTCTTT. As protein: CASSLSWDTIPTEAFF.

CDR3 nucleotide sequence: TGTGCCAGCGGCCCGGGTAGTAACTATGGCTACACCTTC. This translates into CASGPGSNYGYTF. The chain recombines TRBV11-2 with TRBJ1-2; D remains ambiguous. The CDR3 totals 13 residues. The V end was cut by 8 bases, the J end by 1 base, with 11 bases between. CDR1 is SGHAT, CDR2 FQNNGV, per germline. Variable domain in full (rest from reference TRBV11-2 and TRBJ1-2): EAGVAQSPRYKIIEKRQSVAFWCNPISGHATLYWYQQILGQGPKLLIQFQNNGVVDDSQLPKDRFSAERLKGVDSTLKIQPAKLEDSAVYLCASGPGSNYGYTFGSGTRLTVV.